These 15 T cell receptor beta chains were sequenced from one sample in a study of shared clonotypes between healthy human individuals (dated by TCRdb to between 2020 and 2021). The protocol used for the library was the immunoSEQ multiplex PCR assay. TCRdb retrieved this table from immuneACCESS and kept in-frame rearrangements only. Not all clones are present; in checked studies, unresolved V genes account for under half, and no reason is known for the remainder. This sample comprises 800,000 to 950,000 clones, 90% to 97% of them detected only once. The ten largest account for under 0.3% of the sample. For the CD8 naive samples, CD45RO-negative cells were positively selected for CCR7, yielding a CD45RA+CCR7+ population from which TemRA cells were excluded. Sequencing input: naive CD8+ T cells sorted from blood. This sample's cell subset or site label indicates: CD45RA+CCR7+. Source of these receptors: a man between 25 and 39 years old in good health.

Details on this clone: Other nucleotide sequences from this sample produce the same CDR3. The V gene is TRBV7-9, the J gene TRBJ2-1, with no clear D. Germline loops: CDR1 SEHNR, CDR2 FQNEAQ (reference sequence). The CDR3 runs 12 residues. Deletions cut 5 bases from V and 5 bases from J, with 7 bases between. CDR3 loop: CASSPTHNEQFF. CDR3 DNA: TGTGCCAGCAGCCCCACACACAATGAGCAGTTCTTC.

V usage is TRBV11-2 and J usage is TRBJ2-3; D might be TRBD2 (5 bases). This CDR3 region has 17 residues. CDR1 SGHAT and CDR2 FQNNGV come from the germline V gene. V gave up 5 bases and J gave up 3 bases, with 21 bases separating them. The CDR3 sequence: CASSPTVALRETDTQYF. CDR3 DNA: TGTGCCAGCAGCCCAACAGTAGCGTTGAGGGAGACAGATACGCAGTATTTT.

This chain joins TRBV5-6 and TRBJ1-1; unclear D gene. V lost 0 bases to trimming and J lost 3 bases, with 3 bases between them. CDR1 and CDR2 (germline): SGHDT, YYEEEE. The CDR3 totals 12 residues. The CDR3 region is CASSLVHTEAFF. The CDR3 DNA sequence: TGTGCCAGCAGCTTGGTGCACACTGAAGCTTTCTTT.

The V gene is TRBV27, the J gene TRBJ1-5, with a possible D match to TRBD1 (5 bases). V was clipped by 5 bases and J by 8 bases, with 19 bases between them. CDR1 MNHEY and CDR2 SMNVEV come from the germline V gene (reference sequence). The CDR3 is 15 residues long. CDR3 amino acids: CASSPLSGHGEPQHF. In DNA, the CDR3 is TGTGCCAGCAGTCCCCTTTCAGGACACGGGGAGCCCCAGCATTTT.

This chain links TRBV19 with TRBJ2-1; 9 nucleotides align to TRBD2. The germline V gene has CDR1 LNHDA and CDR2 SQIVND (reference sequence). The CDR3 is made up of 16 amino acids. V lost 8 bases to trimming and J lost 5 bases; unmatched junction nucleotides: 13. The CDR3 DNA reads as TGTGCCAGTCAGAATTTTAGCGGGAGTCACGACAATGAGCAGTTCTTC. It translates to CASQNFSGSHDNEQFF.

This rearrangement joins TRBV7-8 to TRBJ1-2, with 9 bases matching TRBD1. The trim removed 5 bases at V and 4 bases at J, leaving 11 bases unmatched. This CDR3 spans 16 amino acids. Germline V gene sequence: CDR1 SGHVS, CDR2 FQNEAQ. Here the CDR3 DNA reads TGTGCCAGCAGCGCCCTGAGGACAGGGGTACCCTATGGCTACACCTTC. Protein: CASSALRTGVPYGYTF.

A single count supports this clone. The rearrangement uses TRBV19 and TRBJ2-7, with D unresolved. CDR3 length: 12 amino acids. Trimming shortened V by 2 bases and J by 2 bases, and 4 bases separated the two germline ends. CDR1 LNHDA and CDR2 SQIVND come from the germline V gene (reference sequence). The CDR3 spells CASSIRPYEQYF. In nucleotides, the CDR3 is TGTGCCAGTAGTATACGTCCCTACGAGCAGTACTTC.

V usage is TRBV5-1 and J usage is TRBJ1-1; a weak D match, TRBD1 (5 bases). The CDR3 has 16 amino acids. With 0 bases removed from V and 5 bases from J, the gap between germline ends came to 17 bases. Per germline, CDR1 SGHRS and CDR2 YFSETQ. CDR3: CASSLALGREVTEAFF. In nucleotides, the CDR3 is TGCGCCAGCAGCTTGGCTCTGGGCAGGGAGGTTACTGAAGCTTTCTTT.

DNA for the CDR3: TGCGCCAGCAGCCCTGGACAGGGGTCCGGCTCATCCTACGAGCAGTACTTC. The encoded protein is CASSPGQGSGSSYEQYF. This chain connects TRBV4-3 to TRBJ2-7, with 9 bases identical to TRBD1. CDR3 length: 17 residues. Germline loops: CDR1 LGHNA, CDR2 YSLEER. V trimming: 4 bases; J trimming: 1 base; junction bases outside the gene matches: 11.

The J gene is TRBJ2-3, the V gene TRBV7-2; D possibly corresponds to TRBD2 (6 bases). This CDR3 spans 14 amino acids. The V end lost 7 bases, the J end lost 5 bases, and 16 bases lay between the germline ends. Per the germline V gene, CDR1 is SGHTA and CDR2 is FQGNSA. The CDR3 region is CASTRRGDRDTQYF. CDR3 sequence (DNA): TGTGCCAGCACCAGGCGGGGTGATCGAGATACGCAGTATTTT.

This clone appeared once. The V call is TRBV18, the J call TRBJ1-2; D possibly corresponds to TRBD1 (6 bases). Trimming pared 3 bases from V and 4 bases from J, leaving 12 bases between. This CDR3 comprises 14 residues. Germline CDR1 and CDR2: KGHSH and LQKENI. CDR3 loop: CASSPEGGAYGYTF. The CDR3 nucleotides are TGTGCCAGCTCACCTGAGGGGGGGGCCTATGGCTACACCTTC.

This clone was counted once. This CDR3 reads CASSSRQDATGELFF. The CDR3 DNA reads TGTGCCAGCAGCTCCCGGCAGGACGCCACCGGGGAGCTGTTTTTT. The rearrangement links TRBV7-8 to TRBJ2-2; no clear D gene. The V end was cut by 4 bases, the J end by 4 bases, with 13 bases between. The CDR3 runs 15 residues. Looked up from germline, CDR1 is SGHVS and CDR2 is FQNEAQ.

As to this clone: Other nucleotide sequences in the sample specify the same CDR3. The chain combines TRBV27 with TRBJ2-2; the D gene is possibly TRBD2 (5 bases). Germline V gene data show CDR1 as MNHEY and CDR2 as SMNVEV (reference sequence). V was shortened by 2 bases and J by 5 bases, with 6 bases between the two germline ends. CDR3 length: 13 residues. In DNA form, the CDR3 reads TGTGCCAGCAGTTTACGGGGAACCGGGGAGCTGTTTTTT. Its protein is CASSLRGTGELFF.

The rearrangement uses TRBV6-5 and TRBJ1-3, with unresolved D. Germline-derived CDR1 and CDR2 are MNHEY and SVGAGI. Trimming took 2 bases from V and 3 from J, leaving 5 bases between them. The CDR3 consists of 13 residues. The CDR3, as DNA: TGTGCCAGCAGTTACCCGCTTGGAAACACCATATATTTT. Protein sequence: CASSYPLGNTIYF.

The chain is built from TRBV7-9 and TRBJ2-1; TRBD2 aligns across 7 bases. Trimming removed 1 base from V and 15 bases from J; junction bases left unmatched: 15. This CDR3 is 15 amino acids long. Germline assignment: CDR1 SEHNR and CDR2 FQNEAQ (reference sequence). As DNA, the CDR3 is TGTGCCAGCAGCTTAGAGGGGCGTAGCGGGCCCATTCGGTTCTTC. Protein product: CASSLEGRSGPIRFF.